This T cell receptor beta chain was identified during a study of shared clonotypes between healthy human individuals. Samples underwent the assay at deep level. Every immunoSEQ plate was one replicate of a subset's evenly spread DNA. Profiled with immunoSEQ multiplex PCR; TCRdb holds only in-frame clones, not every one. The sample lists about 480,000 clones, roughly 85% occurring once. CDR1 GTSNPN and CDR2 SVGIG come from the germline V gene (reference sequence). The V end lost 0 bases, the J end lost 2 bases, and 1 base lay between the germline ends. This CDR3 spans 11 amino acids. Genomic DNA, for the unsorted samples, came from tens of millions of PBMCs. As to this clone: Other DNA variants within this sample encode the same CDR3.

The rearrangement joins TRBV30 to TRBJ2-5; D call uncertain. Sequenced input: PBMCs. The clonotype comes from a woman aged 40 to 49 in good health. Some clones in this sample may be carry-over from other donors' samples. CDR3 residues: CAWSVQETQYF. The DNA for the CDR3 is TGTGCCTGGAGTGTTCAAGAGACCCAGTACTTC.